The rows below give T cell receptor beta chains drawn from one sample of a study of blood T cell repertoires in COVID-19. Here immunoSEQ multiplex PCR was the method, and the copy in TCRdb shows in-frame clones only, minus some. This sample has a few hundred thousand clones, with roughly four fifths found just once. Source material: peripheral blood. The receptors shown here come from a woman older than 75 with COVID-19, enrolled during active disease. Each CDR3 is given with its conserved first and last residue. Fields, in order: clone size, V gene, D gene, J gene, CDR3 DNA, CDR3 protein. A D gene is named only where the DNA matches it firmly. Some rows have no size entry. The others give once, few or many, or a class for an expanded clone.

clone size: .
V gene: TRBV29-1
D gene: TRBD2
J gene: TRBJ2-5
CDR3 DNA: TGCAGCGTTGTAACCGGGACTAGCCTTCAGACCCAGTACTTC
CDR3 protein: CSVVTGTSLQTQYF

clone size: .
V gene: TRBV19
D gene: TRBD2
J gene: TRBJ2-5
CDR3 DNA: TGTGCCAGTAGTATCGGCCTAGCGGTCGGAACCCAGTACTTC
CDR3 protein: CASSIGLAVGTQYF

clone size: .
V gene: TRBV2
D gene: .
J gene: TRBJ1-5
CDR3 DNA: TGTGCCAGCAGTGACGGGTTGGAGGCTAATCAGCCCCAGCATTTT
CDR3 protein: CASSDGLEANQPQHF

clone size: .
V gene: TRBV7-2
D gene: TRBD2
J gene: TRBJ2-5
CDR3 DNA: TGTGCCAGCAGCTTAGTAGCGGGAGGGACCCAAGAGACCCAGTACTTC
CDR3 protein: CASSLVAGGTQETQYF

clone size: .
V gene: TRBV11-1
D gene: .
J gene: TRBJ2-1
CDR3 DNA: TGTGCCAGCAGCTTCCAACAGGGACCCTACAATGAGCAGTTCTTC
CDR3 protein: CASSFQQGPYNEQFF

clone size: .
V gene: TRBV6-5
D gene: TRBD2
J gene: TRBJ2-1
CDR3 DNA: TGTGCCAGCAGTTACTCCCAAGCGGGAGGGCTAAATGAGCAGTTCTTC
CDR3 protein: CASSYSQAGGLNEQFF

clone size: once
V gene: TRBV3-1/TRBV3-2
D gene: .
J gene: TRBJ1-5
CDR3 DNA: TGTGCCAGCAGCGATACACGGAGTGGGCAGCCCCAGCATTTT
CDR3 protein: CASSDTRSGQPQHF

clone size: .
V gene: TRBV19
D gene: TRBD2
J gene: TRBJ2-1
CDR3 DNA: TGTGCCAGTACCCGTCAGGTAGCGGGAAACATATACAATGAGCAGTTCTTC
CDR3 protein: CASTRQVAGNIYNEQFF

clone size: .
V gene: TRBV18
D gene: TRBD1
J gene: TRBJ1-1
CDR3 DNA: TGTGCCAGCTCAACTTACAGGGGTGAGACTGAAGCTTTCTTT
CDR3 protein: CASSTYRGETEAFF

clone size: .
V gene: TRBV3-1/TRBV3-2
D gene: .
J gene: TRBJ2-5
CDR3 DNA: TGTGCCAGCAGCCAACGGTCCCAGGGGGAGACCCAGTACTTC
CDR3 protein: CASSQRSQGETQYF

clone size: .
V gene: TRBV30
D gene: .
J gene: TRBJ1-5
CDR3 DNA: TGTGCCTGGAGTCCGGGAAGGGATCAGCCCCAGCATTTT
CDR3 protein: CAWSPGRDQPQHF

clone size: .
V gene: TRBV4-1
D gene: .
J gene: TRBJ1-1
CDR3 DNA: TGCGCCAGCAGCCAAGGCAGGGACACTGAAGCTTTCTTT
CDR3 protein: CASSQGRDTEAFF

clone size: many
V gene: TRBV3-1/TRBV3-2
D gene: .
J gene: TRBJ2-1
CDR3 DNA: TGTGCCAGCAGCCGACGGGGCAATGAGCAGTTCTTC
CDR3 protein: CASSRRGNEQFF

clone size: .
V gene: TRBV3-1/TRBV3-2
D gene: TRBD1
J gene: TRBJ1-1
CDR3 DNA: TGTGCCAGCAGCAAAAACCCCGGGACAGGGGGCGGGGAAGCTTTCTTT
CDR3 protein: CASSKNPGTGGGEAFF

clone size: once
V gene: TRBV6-5
D gene: .
J gene: TRBJ1-3
CDR3 DNA: TGTGCCAGCGGGGCAGGGGCTGGAAACACCATATATTTT
CDR3 protein: CASGAGAGNTIYF

clone size: .
V gene: TRBV6-5
D gene: TRBD1
J gene: TRBJ1-1
CDR3 DNA: TGTGCCAGCAGTTACCGGACAGGGCGAACTGAAGCTTTCTTT
CDR3 protein: CASSYRTGRTEAFF

clone size: .
V gene: TRBV18
D gene: .
J gene: TRBJ2-7
CDR3 DNA: TGTGCCAGCTCCCTACAGGGTGGGGGCGAGCAGTACTTC
CDR3 protein: CASSLQGGGEQYF

clone size: .
V gene: TRBV5-4
D gene: .
J gene: TRBJ2-5
CDR3 DNA: TGTGCCAGCAGCTTGCCCTCGGCCAGGGGTCGGGAGACCCAGTACTTC
CDR3 protein: CASSLPSARGRETQYF

clone size: few
V gene: TRBV6-2/TRBV6-3
D gene: TRBD2
J gene: TRBJ2-1
CDR3 DNA: TGTGCCAGCAGTTACCCCGGGACTAGGGACAATGAGCAGTTCTTC
CDR3 protein: CASSYPGTRDNEQFF

clone size: .
V gene: TRBV30
D gene: .
J gene: TRBJ1-5
CDR3 DNA: TGTGCCTGGAGCGGAAGGGGTATCAGCAATCAGCCCCAGCATTTT
CDR3 protein: CAWSGRGISNQPQHF

clone size: few
V gene: TRBV27
D gene: TRBD1
J gene: TRBJ1-6
CDR3 DNA: TGTGCCAGCAGTTCCCTTCGGGGTCTGACAGGGGTCAATTCACCCCTCCACTTT
CDR3 protein: CASSSLRGLTGVNSPLHF

clone size: .
V gene: TRBV2
D gene: .
J gene: TRBJ1-5
CDR3 DNA: TGTGCCAGCGAAGGGGGGGGTCGCGGCAATCAGCCCCAGCATTTT
CDR3 protein: CASEGGGRGNQPQHF